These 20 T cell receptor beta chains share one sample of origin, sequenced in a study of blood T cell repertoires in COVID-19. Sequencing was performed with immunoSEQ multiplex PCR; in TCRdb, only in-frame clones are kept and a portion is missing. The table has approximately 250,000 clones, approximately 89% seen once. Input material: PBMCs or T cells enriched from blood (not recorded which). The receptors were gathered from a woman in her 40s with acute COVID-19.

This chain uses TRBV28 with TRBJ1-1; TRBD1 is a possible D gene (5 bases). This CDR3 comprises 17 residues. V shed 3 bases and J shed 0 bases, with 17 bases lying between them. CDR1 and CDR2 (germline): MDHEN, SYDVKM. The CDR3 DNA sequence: TGTGCCAGCAGTTTTGTCAGGGAAGTGGGGATGAACACTGAAGCTTTCTTT. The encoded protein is CASSFVREVGMNTEAFF.

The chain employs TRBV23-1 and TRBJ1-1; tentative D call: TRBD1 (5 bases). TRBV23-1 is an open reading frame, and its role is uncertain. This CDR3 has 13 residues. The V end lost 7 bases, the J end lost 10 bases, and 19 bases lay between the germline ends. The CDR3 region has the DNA TGCGCCAGCAATCTCAATCGGGGGGGATCAGCTTTCTTT. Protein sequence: CASNLNRGGSAFF.

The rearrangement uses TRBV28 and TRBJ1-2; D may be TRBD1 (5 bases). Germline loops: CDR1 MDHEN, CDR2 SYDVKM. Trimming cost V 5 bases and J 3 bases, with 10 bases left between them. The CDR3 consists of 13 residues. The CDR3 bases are TGTGCCAGCAGTCCCCCGACAGACTATGGCTACACCTTC. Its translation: CASSPPTDYGYTF.

CDR3 loop: CASISSGPGVNEQFF. DNA for the CDR3: TGTGCCAGTATAAGTAGCGGTCCCGGGGTCAATGAGCAGTTCTTC. The V and J genes are TRBV2 and TRBJ2-1; TRBD2 is a possible D gene (6 bases). The CDR3 has 15 amino acids. Germline CDR1 and CDR2: SNHLY and FYNNEI. V was pared by 9 bases and J by 6 bases, with 21 bases between.

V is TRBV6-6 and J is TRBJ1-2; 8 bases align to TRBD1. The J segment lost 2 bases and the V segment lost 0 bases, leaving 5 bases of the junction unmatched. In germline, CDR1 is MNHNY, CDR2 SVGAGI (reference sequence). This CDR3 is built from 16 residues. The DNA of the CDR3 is TGTGCCAGCAGTTACTCTCAGGGGGCTTCCAACTATGGCTACACCTTC. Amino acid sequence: CASSYSQGASNYGYTF.

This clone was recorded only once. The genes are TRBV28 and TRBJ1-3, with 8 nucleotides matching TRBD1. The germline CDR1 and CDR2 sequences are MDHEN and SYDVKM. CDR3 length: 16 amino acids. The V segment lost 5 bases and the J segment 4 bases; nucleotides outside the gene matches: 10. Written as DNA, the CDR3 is TGTGCCAGCAGTCCCCCTGGACAGGGTTTCGGAAACACCATATATTTT. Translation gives CASSPPGQGFGNTIYF.

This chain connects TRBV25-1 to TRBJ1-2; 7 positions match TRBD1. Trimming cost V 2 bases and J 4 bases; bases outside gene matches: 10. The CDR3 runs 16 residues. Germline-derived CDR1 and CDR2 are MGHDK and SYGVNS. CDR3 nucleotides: TGTGCCAGCAGTGAAATGGAGGGGGCGCTCAGCTATGGCTACACCTTC. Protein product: CASSEMEGALSYGYTF.

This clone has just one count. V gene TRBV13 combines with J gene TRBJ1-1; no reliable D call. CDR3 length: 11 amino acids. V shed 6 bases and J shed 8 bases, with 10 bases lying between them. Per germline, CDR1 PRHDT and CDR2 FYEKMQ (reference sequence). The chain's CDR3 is CASSFRLEAFF. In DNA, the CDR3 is TGTGCCAGCAGTTTCAGACTGGAAGCTTTCTTT.

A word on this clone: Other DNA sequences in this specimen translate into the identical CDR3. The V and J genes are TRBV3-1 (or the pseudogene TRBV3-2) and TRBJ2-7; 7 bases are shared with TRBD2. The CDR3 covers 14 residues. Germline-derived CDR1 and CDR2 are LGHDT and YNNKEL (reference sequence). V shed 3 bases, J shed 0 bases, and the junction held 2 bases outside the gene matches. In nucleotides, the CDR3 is TGTGCCAGCAGCCAGGGCGGGGGCTCCTACGAGCAGTACTTC. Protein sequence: CASSQGGGSYEQYF.

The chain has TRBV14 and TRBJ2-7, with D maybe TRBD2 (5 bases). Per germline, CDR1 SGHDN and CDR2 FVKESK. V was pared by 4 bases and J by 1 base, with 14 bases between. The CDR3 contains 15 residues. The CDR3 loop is CASSPLSRRSYEQYF. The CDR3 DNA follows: TGTGCCAGCAGCCCATTGTCGCGGAGGTCCTACGAGCAGTACTTC.

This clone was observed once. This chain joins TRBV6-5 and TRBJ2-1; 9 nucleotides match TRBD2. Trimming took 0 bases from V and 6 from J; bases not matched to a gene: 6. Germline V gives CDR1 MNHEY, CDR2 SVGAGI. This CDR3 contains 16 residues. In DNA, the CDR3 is TGTGCCAGCAGTTACTCTCCGGGACTAGCTTTCAATGAGCAGTTCTTC. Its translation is CASSYSPGLAFNEQFF.

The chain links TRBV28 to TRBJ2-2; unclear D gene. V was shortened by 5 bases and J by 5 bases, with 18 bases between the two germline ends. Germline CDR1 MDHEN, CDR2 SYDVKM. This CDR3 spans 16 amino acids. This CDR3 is CASSLGPGLQTGELFF. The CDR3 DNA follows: TGTGCCAGCAGTCTAGGCCCGGGTCTACAAACCGGGGAGCTGTTTTTT.

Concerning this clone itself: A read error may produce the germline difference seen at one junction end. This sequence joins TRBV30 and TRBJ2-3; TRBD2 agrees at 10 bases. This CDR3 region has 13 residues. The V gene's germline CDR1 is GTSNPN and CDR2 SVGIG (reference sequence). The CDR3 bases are TGTGCTTGGACTAGCGGATACACAGATACGCAGTATTTT. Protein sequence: CAWTSGYTDTQYF.

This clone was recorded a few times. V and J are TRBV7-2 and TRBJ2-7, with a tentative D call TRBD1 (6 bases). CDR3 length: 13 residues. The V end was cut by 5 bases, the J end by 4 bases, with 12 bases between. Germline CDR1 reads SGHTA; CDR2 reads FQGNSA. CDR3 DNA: TGTGCCAGCAGCAGCAGGGGAAGGTACGAGCAGTACGTC. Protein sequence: CASSSRGRYEQYV.

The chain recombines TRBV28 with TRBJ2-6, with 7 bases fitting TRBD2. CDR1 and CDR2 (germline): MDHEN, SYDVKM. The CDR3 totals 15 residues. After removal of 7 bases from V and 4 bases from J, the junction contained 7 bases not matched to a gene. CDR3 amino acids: CASNNGGSGANVLTF. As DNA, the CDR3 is TGTGCCAGCAACAACGGGGGGTCCGGGGCCAACGTCCTGACTTTC.

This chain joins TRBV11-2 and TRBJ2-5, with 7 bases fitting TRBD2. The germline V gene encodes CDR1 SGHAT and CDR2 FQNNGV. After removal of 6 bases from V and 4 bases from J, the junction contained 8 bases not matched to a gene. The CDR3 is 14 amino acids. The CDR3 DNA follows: TGTGCCAGCAGGAGTCTTTCGGGGGGAGAGACCCAGTACTTC. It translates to CASRSLSGGETQYF.

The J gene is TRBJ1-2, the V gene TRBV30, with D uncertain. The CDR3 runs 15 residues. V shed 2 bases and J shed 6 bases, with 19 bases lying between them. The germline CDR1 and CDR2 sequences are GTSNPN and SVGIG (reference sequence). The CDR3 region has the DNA TGTGCCTGGAGTTTGAATGATGAGGGTTTGGATGGCTACACCTTC. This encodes CAWSLNDEGLDGYTF.

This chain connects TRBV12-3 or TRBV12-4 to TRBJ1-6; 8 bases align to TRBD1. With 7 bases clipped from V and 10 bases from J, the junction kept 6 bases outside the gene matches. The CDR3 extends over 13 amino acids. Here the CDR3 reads CASKGQGRSPLHF. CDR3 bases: TGTGCCAGCAAAGGACAGGGAAGATCACCCCTCCACTTT.

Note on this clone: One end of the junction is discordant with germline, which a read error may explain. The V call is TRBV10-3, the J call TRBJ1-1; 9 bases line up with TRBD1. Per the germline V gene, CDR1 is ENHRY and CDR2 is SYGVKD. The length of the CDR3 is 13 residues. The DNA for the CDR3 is TGTGCCATCACGGGGACAGGGAACGCTGAAGCTTTCTTT. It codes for CAITGTGNAEAFF.

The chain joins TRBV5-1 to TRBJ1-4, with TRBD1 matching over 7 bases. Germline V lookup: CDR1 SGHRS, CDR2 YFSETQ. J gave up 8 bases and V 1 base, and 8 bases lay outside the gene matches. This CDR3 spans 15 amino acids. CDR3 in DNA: TGCGCCAGCAGCTTGAGTGACAGGGCAGACGAAAAACTGTTTTTT. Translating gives CASSLSDRADEKLFF.